Listed here are 25 T cell receptor beta chains from one sample, sequenced in a study of cytomegalovirus exposure and HLA in healthy donors (TCRdb year 2017). Receptor amplification or capture employed the immunoSEQ multiplex PCR assay. For the multiplex PCR, a mixture combining 60 forward primers for TCR Vbeta segments and 13 reverse primers for TCR Jbeta segments was used. The immuneACCESS repertoire file appears here via TCRdb, limited to in-frame rearrangements. These files lack a portion of the clones; in checked studies, under half of the deficit traces to unresolved V genes, and the cause of the others is not known. Counted in this sample were 150,000 to 180,000 clones; about four fifths of them appeared once. The ten largest clonotypes hold less than 8.5% of the sample. The sequencing input was PBMCs. The receptor set was obtained from a man aged 25 to 40 in good health and CMV-seropositive.

The CDR3 region is CASSVAGTGTIRNTEAFF. DNA for the CDR3: TGTGCCAGCAGCGTAGCCGGGACAGGGACTATACGGAACACTGAAGCTTTCTTT. The rearrangement links TRBV9 to TRBJ1-1; 9 nucleotides line up with TRBD1. This CDR3 region has 18 residues. CDR1 is SGDLS, CDR2 YYNGEE, per germline. Trimming took 0 bases from V and 1 from J; bases not matched to a gene: 10. Filled out from reference TRBV9 and TRBJ1-1, the complete variable domain reads DSGVTQTPKHLITATGQRVTLRCSPRSGDLSVYWYQQSLDQGLQFLIQYYNGEERAKGNILERFSAQQFPDLHSELNLSSLELGDSALYFCASSVAGTGTIRNTEAFFGQGTRLTVV.

The chain recombines TRBV9 with TRBJ1-2; no clear D gene. Trimming stripped 0 bases from V and 4 bases from J, with 7 bases between. The V gene's germline CDR1 is SGDLS and CDR2 YYNGEE. The CDR3 has 13 amino acids. The CDR3 coding sequence is TGTGCCAGCAGCGTAGGGTCGGGCTATGGCTACACCTTC. Its protein is CASSVGSGYGYTF.

This chain connects TRBV10-3 to TRBJ2-3; 10 bases fit TRBD2. Germline values: CDR1 ENHRY, CDR2 SYGVKD. V shed 4 bases, J shed 2 bases, and the junction held 12 bases outside the gene matches. The CDR3 extends over 18 amino acids. The CDR3 here is CAISGLAGSSGSTDTQYF. CDR3 DNA: TGTGCCATCAGTGGACTAGCGGGTTCCTCCGGGTCCACAGATACGCAGTATTTT.

This clone was recorded a few times. The chain is built from TRBV6-5 and TRBJ2-7, with TRBD2 as a possible D gene (7 bases). The germline V gene has CDR1 MNHEY and CDR2 SVGAGI. The V and J ends lost 5 bases and 1 base respectively, with 12 bases between them. The CDR3 has 14 residues. CDR3 protein: CASSRGGISYEQYF. CDR3 DNA: TGTGCCAGCAGTAGGGGGGGGATTTCCTACGAGCAGTACTTC.

The rearrangement links TRBV7-6 to TRBJ1-2; tentative D call: TRBD1 (6 bases). Germline V gives CDR1 SGHVS, CDR2 FNYEAQ. Trimming stripped 4 bases from V and 0 bases from J, with 24 bases between. CDR3 size: 19 residues. Here the CDR3 DNA reads TGTGCCAGCAGCTCAAAGCGTGGAGGGGGGGATACGCCTAACTATGGCTACACCTTC. As protein: CASSSKRGGGDTPNYGYTF.

V and J are TRBV4-2 and TRBJ2-7; 10 nucleotides line up with TRBD2. Losses at the gene ends were 1 base for V and 5 bases for J; bases not matched to a gene: 5. This CDR3 comprises 15 residues. From germline, CDR1 is LGHNA and CDR2 YNFKEQ. DNA of the CDR3: TGTGCCAGCAGCCAAGTTAACCTAGCGGGGGACGAGCAGTACTTC. Translation gives CASSQVNLAGDEQYF.

The chain recombines TRBV5-1 with TRBJ2-7, with 9 bases that match TRBD1. The CDR3 contains 14 residues. The trim removed 1 base at V and 4 bases at J, leaving 3 bases unmatched. Germline CDR1 SGHRS, CDR2 YFSETQ. CDR3 nucleotides: TGCGCCAGCAGCTTGACCGGGACAGGGTACGAGCAGTACTTC. The encoded protein is CASSLTGTGYEQYF.

The sample holds a few counts of this clone. The chain employs TRBV9 and TRBJ2-3; unclear D gene. The CDR3 has 15 amino acids. Germline assignment: CDR1 SGDLS and CDR2 YYNGEE. Trimming removed 0 bases at V and 8 bases at J, with 16 bases between. For the CDR3, the DNA is TGTGCCAGCAGCGTAGATAACAGTTACGCAGGTACGCAGTATTTT. Amino acids: CASSVDNSYAGTQYF.

This clone was seen just once. The genes are TRBV30 and TRBJ1-2; 9 bases are a match to TRBD1. This CDR3 has 14 amino acids. The J segment lost 7 bases and the V segment lost 5 bases, leaving 11 bases of the junction unmatched. Germline V gene sequence: CDR1 GTSNPN, CDR2 SVGIG (reference sequence). The DNA of the CDR3 is TGTGCCTGGTCGGGACAGGGACCCTCCGGTGGCTACACCTTC. This encodes CAWSGQGPSGGYTF.

This chain links TRBV30 with TRBJ2-5, with TRBD1 as a possible D gene (5 bases). CDR3 length equals 12 residues. Germline V gene data show CDR1 as GTSNPN and CDR2 as SVGIG (reference sequence). Deletions cut 3 bases from V and 0 bases from J, with 5 bases between. Here the CDR3 DNA reads TGTGCCTGGAGCAGGGACCAAGAGACCCAGTACTTC. This sequence encodes CAWSRDQETQYF.

The genes are TRBV7-9 and TRBJ1-2, with D unresolved. V lost 2 bases and J 1 base, leaving 11 bases between the germline ends. CDR1 and CDR2 (germline): SEHNR, FQNEAQ (reference sequence). CDR3 length: 15 amino acids. In nucleotides, the CDR3 is TGTGCCAGCAGCTTAATAGCCCAGCTTAACTATGGCTACACCTTC. Translation gives CASSLIAQLNYGYTF. The full variable domain, in which reference TRBV7-9 and TRBJ1-2 provide the parts outside the CDR3, is DTGVSQNPRHKITKRGQNVTFRCDPISEHNRLYWYRQTLGQGPEFLTYFQNEAQLEKSRLLSDRFSAERPKGSFSTLEIQRTEQGDSAMYLCASSLIAQLNYGYTFGSGTRLTVV.

This clone appeared a few times. A read error is the likely source, as a far larger clone sits one nucleotide away. The rearrangement joins TRBV6-6 to TRBJ1-4; D gene unclear. The germline V gene has CDR1 MNHNY and CDR2 SVGAGI (reference sequence). With 7 bases removed from V and 4 bases from J, the gap between germline ends came to 16 bases. The CDR3 loop spans 15 amino acids. CDR3 sequence (DNA): TGTGCCAGCACGTCCCCACGCGGGCGTAATGAAAAACTGTTTTTT. Translated: CASTSPRGRNEKLFF.

The rearrangement uses TRBV7-2 and TRBJ1-5, with D perhaps matching TRBD1 (6 bases). Germline V gene lookup returns CDR1 SGHTA and CDR2 FQGNSA. The V gene lost 1 base and the J gene lost 8 bases, with 18 bases spanning the gap. The CDR3 loop spans 16 amino acids. Written as DNA, the CDR3 is TGTGCCAGCAGCTTAGTGGGCGGGGGGGCCCGAGAGCCCCAGCATTTT. Translating gives CASSLVGGGAREPQHF.

V gene TRBV13 combines with J gene TRBJ1-1; possibly TRBD1 for D (5 bases). The V and J ends lost 4 bases and 0 bases respectively, with 15 bases between them. The germline gives CDR1 PRHDT, CDR2 FYEKMQ (reference sequence). The CDR3 length is 16 residues. CDR3 coding DNA: TGTGCCAGCAGCTACCGACAGAGCCTCATGAACACTGAAGCTTTCTTT. This sequence encodes CASSYRQSLMNTEAFF. The full variable domain, with the rest looked up from reference TRBV13 and TRBJ1-1, is AAGVIQSPRHLIKEKRETATLKCYPIPRHDTVYWYQQGPGQDPQFLISFYEKMQSDKGSIPDRFSAQQFSDYHSELNMSSLELGDSALYFCASSYRQSLMNTEAFFGQGTRLTVV.

This clone was counted only a few times. Other DNA variants within this sample encode the same CDR3. V and J are TRBV7-3 and TRBJ2-1; TRBD2 aligns across 10 bases. Losses at the gene ends were 5 bases for V and 0 bases for J; bases not matched to a gene: 4. The CDR3 has 16 amino acids. The V gene's germline CDR1 is SGHTA and CDR2 FQGTGA. This CDR3 is CASSATSGTSYNEQFF. CDR3 bases: TGTGCCAGCAGCGCAACTAGCGGGACCTCCTACAATGAGCAGTTCTTC. Based on the CDR3 plus reference TRBV7-3 and TRBJ2-1, the full variable domain is GAGVSQTPSNKVTEKGKYVELRCDPISGHTALYWYRQSLGQGPEFLIYFQGTGAADDSGLPNDRFFAVRPEGSVSTLKIQRTERGDSAVYLCASSATSGTSYNEQFFGPGTRLTVL.

The J gene is TRBJ2-7, the V gene TRBV4-2; a weak D match, TRBD1 (6 bases). Germline V gene data show CDR1 as LGHNA and CDR2 as YNFKEQ. V was trimmed by 1 base and J by 0 bases, leaving 10 bases between them. This CDR3 has 15 amino acids. CDR3 sequence reads: CASSQVTGNSYEQYF. The CDR3 region has the DNA TGTGCCAGCAGCCAAGTGACAGGTAACTCCTACGAGCAGTACTTC.

There are a few counts of this clone. This specimen includes other DNA sequences encoding the same CDR3. This chain connects TRBV5-1 to TRBJ1-1, with no clear D. This CDR3 has 14 amino acids. V lost 0 bases and J lost 0, with 6 bases in between. Looked up from germline, CDR1 is SGHRS and CDR2 is YFSETQ. CDR3 residues: CASSLDSLNTEAFF. CDR3 DNA sequence: TGCGCCAGCAGCTTGGACAGCTTGAACACTGAAGCTTTCTTT.

V and J are TRBV2 and TRBJ1-2; 11 nucleotides line up with TRBD1. CDR1 and CDR2 (germline): SNHLY, FYNNEI. The CDR3 extends over 12 amino acids. The V and J ends lost 4 bases and 10 bases, in that order; junction bases with no gene match: 2. The CDR3 loop is CASSADRGLYTF. In DNA form, the CDR3 reads TGTGCCAGCAGTGCGGACAGGGGGCTCTACACCTTC.

Concerning this clone: A junction end diverges from the germline sequence, so it may reflect a read error. V and J are TRBV5-1 and TRBJ1-2, with 7 bases fitting TRBD1. Germline CDR1 and CDR2: SGHRS and YFSETQ. The CDR3 runs to 13 residues. The CDR3 nucleotides are TGCGCCAGCAGGACAGGGCGAGGCTATGGCCACACCTTC. Its translation: CASRTGRGYGHTF.

This chain links TRBV5-5 with TRBJ2-7; no definite D call. This CDR3 is 11 amino acids long. From germline, CDR1 is SGHKS and CDR2 YYEKEE (reference sequence). V was pared by 1 base and J by 5 bases, with 4 bases between. CDR3 region: CASSLSNEQYF. The DNA for the CDR3 is TGTGCCAGCAGCTTGAGCAACGAGCAGTACTTC.

V is TRBV5-4 and J is TRBJ1-5, with D possibly matching TRBD1 (6 bases). Germline V CDR1 and CDR2: SGHNT, YYREEE (reference sequence). The V and J ends lost 0 bases and 3 bases respectively, with 7 bases between them. This CDR3 has 14 residues. CDR3 DNA sequence: TGTGCCAGCAGCTTGGCAGGGGCCAATCAGCCCCAGCATTTT. Translation gives CASSLAGANQPQHF.

This clone was seen only a few times. The genes are TRBV9 and TRBJ2-1; TRBD2 matches 7 bases. The CDR3 loop spans 14 amino acids. Per the germline V gene, CDR1 is SGDLS and CDR2 is YYNGEE. Losses at the gene ends were 4 bases for V and 6 bases for J; bases not matched to a gene: 7. The CDR3 reads CASSPWTRVNEQFF. The CDR3 nucleotides read TGTGCCAGCAGCCCCTGGACTAGGGTCAATGAGCAGTTCTTC.

V gene TRBV11-2 combines with J gene TRBJ2-3; D may be TRBD2 (6 bases). Germline CDR1 is SGHAT and CDR2 is FQNNGV. This CDR3 has 12 amino acids. Deletions cut 4 bases from V and 9 bases from J, with 11 bases between. As DNA, the CDR3 is TGTGCCAGCAGCTCACCTAGCGACACGCAGTATTTT. Translating gives CASSSPSDTQYF.

This chain uses TRBV20-1 with TRBJ1-1; D unclear. This CDR3 has 11 residues. In germline, CDR1 is DFQATT, CDR2 SNEGSKA (reference sequence). V was clipped by 5 bases and J by 8 bases, with 12 bases between them. The CDR3 spells CSAPIGEEAFF. CDR3 nucleotides: TGCAGTGCTCCGATCGGGGAAGAAGCTTTCTTT.

The CDR3 loop reads CASSLKREYNTGELFF. In nucleotides, the CDR3 is TGTGCCAGCAGTTTAAAGCGGGAGTATAACACCGGGGAGCTGTTTTTT. The chain joins TRBV28 to TRBJ2-2; 8 bases map to TRBD2. CDR1 is MDHEN, CDR2 SYDVKM, per germline. The length of the CDR3 is 16 residues. The V and J ends lost 2 bases and 2 bases, in that order; junction bases with no gene match: 4.